These 5 T cell receptor beta chains share one sample of origin, sequenced in a study of post-analysis software for immune sequencing data. The antigens for these receptors are not known. Sequencing libraries made from TCR beta cDNA carried unique molecular identifiers. In TCRdb, the PCR reads were re-called with MiXCR into one record per CDR3 protein. The sample shows some 240,000 distinct CDR3 sequences, around 34% of them seen only once. Study outcomes and limitations: Five TRBV segments, including TRBV5-6, TRBV5-1 and TRBV20-1, were more frequent in patients than controls.

Sequencing was carried out using blood. The source of these receptors is a girl aged 10 to 17 with multiple sclerosis.

This clonotype was seen ten or more times. V and J are TRBV6-2 or TRBV6-3 and TRBJ1-1, with 7 positions matching TRBD1. Germline CDR1 is MNHEY and CDR2 is SVGEGT. This CDR3 contains 15 residues. Losses at the gene ends were 6 bases for V and 3 bases for J; bases not matched to a gene: 10. This chain's CDR3 is CASRSDRVGDTEAFF. CDR3 DNA: TGTGCCAGCAGATCCGACAGGGTCGGGGACACTGAAGCTTTCTTT.

The table lists this clonotype with many counts. The chain is built from TRBV9 and TRBJ2-5; D is ambiguous. V gave up 4 bases and J gave up 0 bases, with 13 bases separating them. CDR3 length equals 15 residues. The V gene's germline CDR1 is SGDLS and CDR2 YYNGEE. CDR3 residues: CASSPAWANQETQYF. CDR3 nucleotide sequence: TGTGCCAGCAGCCCAGCCTGGGCTAACCAAGAGACCCAGTACTTC.

The gene calls are TRBV20-1 and TRBJ2-3; TRBD2 matches 13 bases. The CDR3 is made up of 15 amino acids. Germline assignment: CDR1 DFQATT and CDR2 SNEGSKA (reference sequence). V lost 2 bases and J lost 6; bases outside the gene matches: 5. CDR3 nucleotide sequence: TGCAGTGCTAGAAAGGGACTAGCGGGGAAGGATACGCAGTATTTT. This encodes CSARKGLAGKDTQYF.

This clonotype was picked up many times. V and J are TRBV6-1 and TRBJ2-5, with D perhaps TRBD2 (5 bases). V was cut by 5 bases and J by 5 bases, with 21 bases left in between. CDR1 is MNHNS, CDR2 SASEGT, per germline. There are 16 residues in the CDR3. CDR3 protein: CASSRRQEPREETQYF. DNA for the CDR3: TGTGCCAGCAGTCGGAGGCAGGAACCACGTGAGGAGACCCAGTACTTC.

This chain connects TRBV11-2 to TRBJ2-1; the D gene is possibly TRBD2 (6 bases). Trimming took 5 bases from V and 5 from J, leaving 16 bases between them. Germline V gives CDR1 SGHAT, CDR2 FQNNGV. This CDR3 region has 15 residues. CDR3 DNA sequence: TGTGCCAGCAGCCACCGACTAGACTTCAACAATGAGCAGTTCTTC. Translating gives CASSHRLDFNNEQFF.